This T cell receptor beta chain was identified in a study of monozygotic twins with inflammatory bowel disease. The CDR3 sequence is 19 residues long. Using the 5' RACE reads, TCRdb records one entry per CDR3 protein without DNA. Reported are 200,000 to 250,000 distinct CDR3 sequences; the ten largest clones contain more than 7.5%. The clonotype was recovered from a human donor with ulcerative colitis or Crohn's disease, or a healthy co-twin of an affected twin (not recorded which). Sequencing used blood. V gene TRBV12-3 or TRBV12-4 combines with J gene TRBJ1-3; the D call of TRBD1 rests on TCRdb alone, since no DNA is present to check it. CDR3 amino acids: CASSPGFWGHNYSGNTIYF.